A single sample is the source of the 15 T cell receptor beta chains below, sequenced in a study of early stage breast cancer tumors. Profiled with immunoSEQ multiplex PCR; TCRdb holds only in-frame clones, not every one. The table shows about 31,000 clones, with around 75% occurring only once. The sequenced material came from blood. All receptors derive from a person in their forties with breast cancer.

This rearrangement joins TRBV4-3 to TRBJ2-1; no definite D call. The V gene lost 1 base and the J gene lost 8 bases, with 12 bases spanning the gap. The V gene's germline CDR1 is LGHNA and CDR2 YSLEER. This CDR3 comprises 14 residues. The CDR3 reads CASSQVSLTDEQFF. The DNA for the CDR3 is TGCGCCAGCAGCCAAGTTTCCCTTACCGATGAGCAGTTCTTC.

V usage is TRBV10-3 and J usage is TRBJ2-6; D is perhaps TRBD1 or TRBD2 (6 bases each). Germline CDR1 is ENHRY and CDR2 is SYGVKD. V was pared by 0 bases and J by 1 base, with 7 bases between. This CDR3 has 16 residues. CDR3 nucleotides: TGTGCCATCAGTGAGTCAGGGGGGTCTGGGGCCAACGTCCTGACTTTC. Its protein product is CAISESGGSGANVLTF.

V and J are TRBV9 and TRBJ1-1; 8 bases align to TRBD1. Trimming removed 4 bases from V and 9 bases from J; junction bases left unmatched: 11. The length of the CDR3 is 14 residues. Germline-derived CDR1 and CDR2 are SGDLS and YYNGEE. The chain's CDR3 is CASSSAGTGSKAFF. CDR3 nucleotide sequence: TGTGCCAGCAGCTCCGCCGGGACAGGCAGTAAAGCTTTCTTT.

V and J are TRBV12-1 and TRBJ1-4. TRBV12-1 is listed as a pseudogene. CDR3 length: 16 amino acids. In nucleotides, the CDR3 is TGTGCCAGCAGCTGCCGGAGCGGGGCATCTAATGAAAAACTGTTTTTT. It encodes CASSCRSGASNEKLFF.

The gene calls are TRBV6-1 and TRBJ1-2, with TRBD1 matching 7 bases. Germline V gene lookup returns CDR1 MNHNS and CDR2 SASEGT. This CDR3 contains 14 residues. After removal of 8 bases from V and 3 bases from J, the junction contained 9 bases not matched to a gene. The CDR3 DNA sequence: TGTGCCAGCCGACAGGGTGCCCAATACTATGGCTACACCTTC. Encoded protein: CASRQGAQYYGYTF.

The chain has TRBV11-2 and TRBJ2-5; D is uncertain. Germline values: CDR1 SGHAT, CDR2 FQNNGV. The CDR3 contains 11 residues. V lost 3 bases and J lost 3, with 2 bases in between. The CDR3 spells CASSFEETQYF. The CDR3 DNA reads as TGTGCCAGCAGCTTCGAAGAGACCCAGTACTTC.

The V call is TRBV2, the J call TRBJ2-5; the D gene is possibly TRBD2 (5 bases). The germline CDR1 and CDR2 sequences are SNHLY and FYNNEI. The CDR3 is made up of 14 amino acids. Trimming took off 4 bases at V and 0 bases at J, with 9 bases between the two ends. CDR3 sequence reads: CASSGETYQETQYF. CDR3 coding DNA: TGTGCCAGCAGTGGGGAGACGTACCAAGAGACCCAGTACTTC.

CDR3 residues: CASSIDRGNEQFF. CDR3 nucleotides: TGCGCCAGCAGCATCGACAGGGGAAATGAGCAGTTCTTC. This chain joins TRBV5-1 and TRBJ2-1; 8 bases match TRBD1. J gave up 7 bases and V 4 bases, and 4 bases lay outside the gene matches. Germline loops: CDR1 SGHRS, CDR2 YFSETQ. The CDR3 loop spans 13 amino acids.

The rearrangement uses TRBV13 and TRBJ1-5; maybe TRBD1 (5 bases). CDR3 length: 14 residues. Trimming removed 3 bases at V and 3 bases at J, with 9 bases between. Germline V gives CDR1 PRHDT, CDR2 FYEKMQ (reference sequence). Here the CDR3 DNA reads TGTGCCAGCAGCTTCCGGGGGTCCAATCAGCCCCAGCATTTT. Its protein product is CASSFRGSNQPQHF.

The chain uses TRBV19 and TRBJ1-5; D may be TRBD1 (5 bases). The CDR3 length is 16 residues. The germline V gene has CDR1 LNHDA and CDR2 SQIVND (reference sequence). Trimming pared 4 bases from V and 4 bases from J, leaving 17 bases between. In DNA, the CDR3 is TGTGCCAGTAGTAGTCCCTCGGGACTGAGTAATCAGCCCCAGCATTTT. Protein sequence: CASSSPSGLSNQPQHF. Using reference TRBV19 and TRBJ1-5 for the parts outside the CDR3, the full variable domain is DGGITQSPKYLFRKEGQNVTLSCEQNLNHDAMYWYRQDPGQGLRLIYYSQIVNDFQKGDIAEGYSVSREKKESFPLTVTSAQKNPTAFYLCASSSPSGLSNQPQHFGDGTRLSIL.

The chain employs TRBV5-4 and TRBJ2-3, with D unclear. The CDR3 has 16 amino acids. Germline V CDR1 and CDR2: SGHNT, YYREEE (reference sequence). Trimming pared 4 bases from V and 0 bases from J, leaving 15 bases between. Here the CDR3 reads CASSQAGVFSTDTQYF. The DNA of the CDR3 is TGTGCCAGCAGCCAGGCCGGAGTTTTTAGCACAGATACGCAGTATTTT. The entire variable domain, with the rest obtained from reference TRBV5-4 and TRBJ2-3, is as follows: ETGVTQSPTHLIKTRGQQVTLRCSSQSGHNTVSWYQQALGQGPQFIFQYYREEENGRGNFPPRFSGLQFPNYSSELNVNALELDDSALYLCASSQAGVFSTDTQYFGPGTRLTVL.

DNA for the CDR3: TGTGCCAGCAGTGGATTAGCGGGAAATTACAATGAGCAGTTCTTC. Translated, it gives CASSGLAGNYNEQFF. The chain links TRBV6-1 to TRBJ2-1; 8 bases align to TRBD2. CDR1 is MNHNS, CDR2 SASEGT, per germline. V gave up 4 bases and J gave up 4 bases; unmatched junction bases: 6. CDR3 size: 15 residues.

V is TRBV5-4 and J is TRBJ2-7, with 10 nucleotides matching TRBD1. The CDR3 covers 17 residues. Germline CDR1 is SGHNT and CDR2 is YYREEE (reference sequence). V was clipped by 3 bases and J by 2 bases; unmatched bases: 11. CDR3 nucleotide sequence: TGTGCCAGCAGCTCCTCCATGTCCGGGACAGGGGCCTACGAGCAGTACTTC. Residues: CASSSSMSGTGAYEQYF.

In DNA form, the CDR3 reads TGTGCCAGTAGTATCCGCGGACAGGCAACTAATGAAAAACTGTTTTTT. Residues: CASSIRGQATNEKLFF. V is TRBV19 and J is TRBJ1-4; 7 bases map to TRBD1. Germline CDR1 reads LNHDA; CDR2 reads SQIVND (reference sequence). The CDR3 has 16 amino acids. V was clipped by 3 bases and J by 0 bases; unmatched bases: 4.

This chain uses TRBV6-1 with TRBJ2-7, with 8 nucleotides matching TRBD1. Trimming removed 6 bases from V and 5 bases from J; junction bases left unmatched: 6. The germline gives CDR1 MNHNS, CDR2 SASEGT. The CDR3 runs to 13 residues. The CDR3 here is CASSAQGAHEQYF. As DNA, the CDR3 is TGTGCCAGCAGCGCTCAGGGGGCCCACGAGCAGTACTTC.